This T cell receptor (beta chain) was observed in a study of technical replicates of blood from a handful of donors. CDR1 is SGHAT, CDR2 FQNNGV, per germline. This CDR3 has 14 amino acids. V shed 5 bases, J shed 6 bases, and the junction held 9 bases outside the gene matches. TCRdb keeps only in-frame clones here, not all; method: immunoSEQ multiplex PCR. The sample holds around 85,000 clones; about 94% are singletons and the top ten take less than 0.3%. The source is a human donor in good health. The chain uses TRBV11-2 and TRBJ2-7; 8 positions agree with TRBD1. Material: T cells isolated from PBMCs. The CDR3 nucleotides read TGTGCCAGCAGCCTCCAGGGAGACAGGGGCGAGCAGTACTTC. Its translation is CASSLQGDRGEQYF. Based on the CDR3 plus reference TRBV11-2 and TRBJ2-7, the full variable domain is EAGVAQSPRYKIIEKRQSVAFWCNPISGHATLYWYQQILGQGPKLLIQFQNNGVVDDSQLPKDRFSAERLKGVDSTLKIQPAKLEDSAVYLCASSLQGDRGEQYFGPGTRLTVT.